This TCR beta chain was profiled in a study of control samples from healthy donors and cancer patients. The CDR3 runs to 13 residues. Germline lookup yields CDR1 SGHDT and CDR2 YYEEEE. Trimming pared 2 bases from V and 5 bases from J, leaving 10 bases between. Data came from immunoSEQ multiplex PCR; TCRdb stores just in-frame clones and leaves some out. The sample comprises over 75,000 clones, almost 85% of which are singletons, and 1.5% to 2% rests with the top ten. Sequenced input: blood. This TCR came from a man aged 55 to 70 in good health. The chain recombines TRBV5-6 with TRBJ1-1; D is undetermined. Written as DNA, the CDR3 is TGTGCCAGCAGCTTATGGCAAACGACTGAAGCTTTCTTT. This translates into CASSLWQTTEAFF.